One sample yielded the 24 T cell receptor beta chains listed below, sequenced in a study of early stage breast cancer tumors. Here immunoSEQ multiplex PCR was the method, and the copy in TCRdb shows in-frame clones only, minus some. The profile shows more than 55,000 clones, around 80% of them singletons. The sample was blood. These TCRs come from a person aged 35 to 50 with breast cancer.

J is TRBJ1-5 and V is TRBV2, with 12 nucleotides matching TRBD1. Germline values: CDR1 SNHLY, CDR2 FYNNEI. The CDR3 contains 18 residues. V was pared by 5 bases and J by 2 bases, with 10 bases of the junction left unmatched. CDR3 residues: CASSNPGQGALGNQPQHF. CDR3 nucleotide sequence: TGTGCCAGCAGTAATCCGGGACAGGGGGCGTTGGGCAATCAGCCCCAGCATTTT.

In DNA, the CDR3 is TGTGCCAGCAGCTTGGGACAGGGGCTGAACACTGAAGCTTTCTTT. As protein: CASSLGQGLNTEAFF. The V call is TRBV7-6, the J call TRBJ1-1; 10 nucleotides agree with TRBD1. Germline CDR1 reads SGHVS; CDR2 reads FNYEAQ. There are 15 residues in the CDR3. V dropped 3 bases and J dropped 0; count of bases not matched to a gene: 1.

The chain combines TRBV18 with TRBJ1-5, with D possibly TRBD1 on 6 matching bases. Germline V gene lookup returns CDR1 KGHSH and CDR2 LQKENI. The CDR3 contains 16 residues. Trimming removed 3 bases at V and 3 bases at J, with 15 bases between. CDR3 in DNA: TGTGCCAGCTCACCTATGACAGGTCCTAACAATCAGCCCCAGCATTTT. Its translation: CASSPMTGPNNQPQHF. Variable domain in full (rest from reference TRBV18 and TRBJ1-5): NAGVMQNPRHLVRRRGQEARLRCSPMKGHSHVYWYRQLPEEGLKFMVYLQKENIIDESGMPKERFSAEFPKEGPSILRIQQVVRGDSAAYFCASSPMTGPNNQPQHFGDGTRLSIL.

The rearrangement joins TRBV7-3 to TRBJ1-1; tentatively, D is TRBD1 (5 bases). The CDR3 loop spans 16 amino acids. With 5 bases removed from V and 2 bases from J, the gap between germline ends came to 18 bases. From germline, CDR1 is SGHTA and CDR2 FQGTGA. CDR3 coding DNA: TGTGCCAGCAGCCAACGCCATCACCGGGACAACACTGAAGCTTTCTTT. It codes for CASSQRHHRDNTEAFF.

The chain carries TRBV6-1 and TRBJ2-2, with D tentatively TRBD1 or TRBD2 (5 bases each). There are 13 residues in the CDR3. Germline V gives CDR1 MNHNS, CDR2 SASEGT. V lost 11 bases and J lost 3, with 13 bases in between. The CDR3 nucleotides are TGTGCCTCAGACGGGGCCTACACCGGGGAGCTGTTTTTT. Protein product: CASDGAYTGELFF.

The chain links TRBV11-2 to TRBJ2-3, with unresolved D. The CDR3 is made up of 14 amino acids. Per the germline V gene, CDR1 is SGHAT and CDR2 is FQNNGV. V was trimmed by 3 bases and J by 0 bases, leaving 7 bases between them. The CDR3 spells CASSFVFSTDTQYF. As DNA, the CDR3 is TGTGCCAGCAGCTTTGTGTTTAGCACAGATACGCAGTATTTT.

The V gene is TRBV2, the J gene TRBJ2-7; D unresolved. Germline V gives CDR1 SNHLY, CDR2 FYNNEI. Trimming cost V 2 bases and J 12 bases, with 14 bases left between them. This CDR3 is built from 12 residues. CDR3 DNA: TGTGCCAGCAGTGAAAGTAGAGAGGATAGGTACTTC. Translation gives CASSESREDRYF.

This sequence joins TRBV28 and TRBJ1-2, with TRBD1 matching over 9 bases. Losses at the gene ends were 6 bases for V and 8 bases for J; bases not matched to a gene: 7. CDR1 is MDHEN and CDR2 is SYDVKM in the germline V gene. This CDR3 has 13 amino acids. CDR3 in DNA: TGTGCCAGCAGACCACAGGGGGCTGGGGGCTACACCTTC. Amino acid sequence: CASRPQGAGGYTF.

This clone was detected once. The chain has TRBV5-4 and TRBJ2-1; D perhaps matches TRBD2 (5 bases). The CDR3 is made up of 16 amino acids. The germline V and J ends were trimmed by 4 bases and 2 bases, with 16 bases remaining between them. Looked up from germline, CDR1 is SGHNT and CDR2 is YYREEE (reference sequence). The CDR3 coding sequence is TGTGCCAGCAGCCACACCCCGGACTCCCCCTACAATGAGCAGTTCTTC. Amino acid sequence: CASSHTPDSPYNEQFF. Combining the CDR3 with reference TRBV5-4 and TRBJ2-1 gives the whole variable domain ETGVTQSPTHLIKTRGQQVTLRCSSQSGHNTVSWYQQALGQGPQFIFQYYREEENGRGNFPPRFSGLQFPNYSSELNVNALELDDSALYLCASSHTPDSPYNEQFFGPGTRLTVL.

V and J are TRBV12-5 and TRBJ2-7, with 7 bases lining up with TRBD1. V lost 0 bases and J lost 3; bases outside the gene matches: 5. Germline-derived CDR1 and CDR2 are LGHNT and FRNRAP. The CDR3 is made up of 15 amino acids. CDR3 bases: TGTGCTAGTGGTTTGGTACTGGGACAGTTCTACGAGCAGTACTTC. Translation gives CASGLVLGQFYEQYF.

CDR3 protein: CASSQDHTDTQYF. The DNA of the CDR3 is TGTGCCAGCAGCCAAGACCACACAGATACGCAGTATTTT. The chain links TRBV4-2 to TRBJ2-3; D not certain. The V end lost 0 bases, the J end lost 2 bases, and 3 bases lay between the germline ends. The CDR3 is made up of 13 amino acids. The germline gives CDR1 LGHNA, CDR2 YNFKEQ.

This chain uses TRBV19 with TRBJ2-4, with D tentatively TRBD1 or TRBD2 (5 bases each). CDR3 length: 15 residues. The germline V and J ends were trimmed by 7 bases and 1 base, with 14 bases remaining between them. In germline, CDR1 is LNHDA, CDR2 SQIVND (reference sequence). CDR3: CASIGTGQAKNIQYF. The DNA of the CDR3 is TGTGCCAGTATAGGGACGGGCCAGGCCAAAAACATTCAGTACTTC.

Turning to this clone: This same CDR3 is encoded by further DNA sequences in the sample. The chain has TRBV19 and TRBJ2-5; D gene uncertain. CDR1 is LNHDA, CDR2 SQIVND, per germline (reference sequence). There are 12 residues in the CDR3. The V and J ends lost 3 bases and 0 bases respectively, with 2 bases between them. The CDR3 spells CASSIDQETQYF. The CDR3 DNA is TGTGCCAGTAGTATTGACCAAGAGACCCAGTACTTC.

The chain combines TRBV30 with TRBJ2-7; D could derive from TRBD1 or TRBD2 (6 bases each). The V gene's germline CDR1 is GTSNPN and CDR2 SVGIG (reference sequence). This CDR3 is 15 amino acids long. V dropped 3 bases and J dropped 2 bases, with 17 bases sitting between them. The CDR3 sequence is CAWRSWGAPTYEQYF. In DNA, the CDR3 is TGTGCCTGGAGGTCATGGGGGGCGCCAACCTACGAGCAGTACTTC.

The gene calls are TRBV5-5 and TRBJ2-7, with D possibly matching TRBD1 (6 bases). CDR1 and CDR2 (germline): SGHKS, YYEKEE (reference sequence). Trimming removed 3 bases at V and 1 base at J, with 8 bases between. This CDR3 is built from 13 residues. The CDR3 bases are TGTGCCAGCAGCTACGGACAGTCCTACGAGCAGTACTTC. Residues: CASSYGQSYEQYF.

V usage is TRBV15 and J usage is TRBJ1-1; perhaps TRBD1 as D (5 bases). Trimming took off 7 bases at V and 4 bases at J, with 10 bases between the two ends. Germline assignment: CDR1 LNHNV and CDR2 YYDKDF (reference sequence). The CDR3 covers 12 residues. This CDR3 reads CATTAGGTEAFF. The CDR3 coding sequence is TGTGCCACCACCGCCGGGGGCACTGAAGCTTTCTTT.

The chain employs TRBV5-4 and TRBJ2-3, with D uncertain. V was trimmed by 7 bases and J by 4 bases, leaving 22 bases between them. Germline CDR1 SGHNT, CDR2 YYREEE (reference sequence). The CDR3 contains 16 residues. CDR3 in DNA: TGTGCCAGCGGGAAGCAGGCCAACATCGTCTCAGATACGCAGTATTTT. Translation: CASGKQANIVSDTQYF. The complete variable domain, with remaining parts taken from reference TRBV5-4 and TRBJ2-3, reads ETGVTQSPTHLIKTRGQQVTLRCSSQSGHNTVSWYQQALGQGPQFIFQYYREEENGRGNFPPRFSGLQFPNYSSELNVNALELDDSALYLCASGKQANIVSDTQYFGPGTRLTVL.

The CDR3 loop is CASSQPDRVDTEAFF. CDR3 sequence (DNA): TGCGCCAGCAGCCAACCCGACAGGGTGGACACTGAAGCTTTCTTT. V is TRBV4-1 and J is TRBJ1-1, with 7 bases aligning to TRBD1. Trimming removed 2 bases from V and 3 bases from J; junction bases left unmatched: 6. The CDR3 is 15 residues long. In germline, CDR1 is MGHRA, CDR2 YSYEKL.

On this clone: This sample includes further DNA sequences coding for the same CDR3. This chain uses TRBV28 with TRBJ2-7; D is unclear. CDR1 and CDR2 from the germline V gene are MDHEN and SYDVKM. Between the trimmed V and J ends, which lost 1 base and 3 bases, there was a span of 4 bases. This CDR3 region has 12 residues. CDR3 region: CASSLSSYEQYF. CDR3 coding DNA: TGTGCCAGCAGTTTATCTAGCTACGAGCAGTACTTC.

The rearrangement uses TRBV2 and TRBJ1-4; a weak D match, TRBD1 (5 bases). This CDR3 region has 14 residues. V was trimmed by 6 bases and J by 4 bases, leaving 12 bases between them. The V gene's germline CDR1 is SNHLY and CDR2 FYNNEI. The CDR3 DNA reads TGTGCCAGCAGGGCCGGGACCATTAATGAAAAACTGTTTTTT. Its translation: CASRAGTINEKLFF.

This clone turned up a few times. V gene TRBV4-1 combines with J gene TRBJ1-4, with TRBD1 matching 9 bases. This CDR3 has 15 amino acids. The V gene's germline CDR1 is MGHRA and CDR2 YSYEKL. V trimming: 2 bases; J trimming: 5 bases; junction bases outside the gene matches: 3. The CDR3 spells CASSQRDRANEKLFF. CDR3 in DNA: TGCGCCAGCAGCCAACGGGACAGGGCAAATGAAAAACTGTTTTTT.

V is TRBV11-2 and J is TRBJ2-7, with D perhaps TRBD2 (6 bases). In germline, CDR1 is SGHAT, CDR2 FQNNGV. Trimming pared 1 base from V and 0 bases from J, leaving 16 bases between. The CDR3 totals 17 residues. The CDR3 DNA reads TGTGCCAGCAGCTTAGCCCTCGGGACTTTTAGCTCCTACGAGCAGTACTTC. Encoded protein: CASSLALGTFSSYEQYF.

This chain links TRBV27 with TRBJ2-7, with TRBD1 identical over 10 bases. In germline, CDR1 is MNHEY, CDR2 SMNVEV (reference sequence). J lost 4 bases, V lost 4 bases, and 7 bases had no gene match. This CDR3 is 15 amino acids long. This chain's CDR3 is CASSSLGTGVYEQYF. CDR3 nucleotide sequence: TGTGCCAGCAGTTCCCTAGGGACAGGGGTTTACGAGCAGTACTTC.

V and J are TRBV28 and TRBJ1-1; D is undetermined. This CDR3 is built from 12 residues. Trimming took off 1 base at V and 8 bases at J, with 8 bases between the two ends. CDR1 MDHEN and CDR2 SYDVKM come from the germline V gene. Here the CDR3 reads CASSLSQQEAFF. The CDR3 DNA sequence: TGTGCCAGCAGTTTATCCCAACAAGAAGCTTTCTTT. Full variable domain (missing parts from reference TRBV28 and TRBJ1-1): DVKVTQSSRYLVKRTGEKVFLECVQDMDHENMFWYRQDPGLGLRLIYFSYDVKMKEKGDIPEGYSVSREKKERFSLILESASTNQTSMYLCASSLSQQEAFFGQGTRLTVV.